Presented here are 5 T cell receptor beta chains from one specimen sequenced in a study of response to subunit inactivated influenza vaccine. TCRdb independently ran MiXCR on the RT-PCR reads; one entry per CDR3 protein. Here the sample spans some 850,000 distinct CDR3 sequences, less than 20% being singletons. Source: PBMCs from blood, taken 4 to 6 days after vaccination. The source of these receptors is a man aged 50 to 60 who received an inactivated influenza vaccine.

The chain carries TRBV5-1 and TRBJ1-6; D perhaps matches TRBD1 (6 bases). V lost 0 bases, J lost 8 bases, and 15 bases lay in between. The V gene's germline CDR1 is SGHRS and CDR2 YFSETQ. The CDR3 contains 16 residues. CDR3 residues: CASSLAGRGGDSPLHF. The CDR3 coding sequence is TGCGCCAGCAGCTTGGCCGGCAGGGGAGGGGATTCACCCCTCCACTTT.

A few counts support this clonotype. The CDR3 here is CASSPRRGPSSYEQYF. Written as DNA, the CDR3 is TGTGCCAGCAGCCCTCGCAGGGGACCTAGCTCCTACGAGCAGTACTTC. The chain carries TRBV11-2 and TRBJ2-7, with a tentative D call TRBD1 (6 bases). Per the germline V gene, CDR1 is SGHAT and CDR2 is FQNNGV. CDR3 size: 16 residues. V gave up 5 bases and J gave up 0 bases, with 17 bases separating them.

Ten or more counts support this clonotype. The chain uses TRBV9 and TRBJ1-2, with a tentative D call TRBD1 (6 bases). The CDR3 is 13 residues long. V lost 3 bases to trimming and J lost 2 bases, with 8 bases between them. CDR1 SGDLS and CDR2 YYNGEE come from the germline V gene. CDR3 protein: CASSAQGNYGYTF. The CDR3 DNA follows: TGTGCCAGCAGCGCTCAGGGGAACTATGGCTACACCTTC. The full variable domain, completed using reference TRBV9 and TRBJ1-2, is DSGVTQTPKHLITATGQRVTLRCSPRSGDLSVYWYQQSLDQGLQFLIQYYNGEERAKGNILERFSAQQFPDLHSELNLSSLELGDSALYFCASSAQGNYGYTFGSGTRLTVV.

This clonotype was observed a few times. The CDR3 sequence: CASSQAFGGAQHF. CDR3 bases: TGCGCCAGCAGCCAAGCGTTCGGAGGAGCCCAGCATTTT. This rearrangement joins TRBV4-3 to TRBJ1-5; D is unclear. Trimming took off 1 base at V and 11 bases at J, with 12 bases between the two ends. The CDR3 runs 13 residues. The germline CDR1 and CDR2 sequences are LGHNA and YSLEER.

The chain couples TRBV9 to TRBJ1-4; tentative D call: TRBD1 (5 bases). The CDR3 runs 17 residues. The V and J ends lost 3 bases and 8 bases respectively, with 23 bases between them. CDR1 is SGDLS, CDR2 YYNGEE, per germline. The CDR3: CASSASAGGRRGEKLFF. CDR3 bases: TGTGCCAGCAGCGCTTCCGCGGGGGGGAGAAGAGGGGAAAAACTGTTTTTT.